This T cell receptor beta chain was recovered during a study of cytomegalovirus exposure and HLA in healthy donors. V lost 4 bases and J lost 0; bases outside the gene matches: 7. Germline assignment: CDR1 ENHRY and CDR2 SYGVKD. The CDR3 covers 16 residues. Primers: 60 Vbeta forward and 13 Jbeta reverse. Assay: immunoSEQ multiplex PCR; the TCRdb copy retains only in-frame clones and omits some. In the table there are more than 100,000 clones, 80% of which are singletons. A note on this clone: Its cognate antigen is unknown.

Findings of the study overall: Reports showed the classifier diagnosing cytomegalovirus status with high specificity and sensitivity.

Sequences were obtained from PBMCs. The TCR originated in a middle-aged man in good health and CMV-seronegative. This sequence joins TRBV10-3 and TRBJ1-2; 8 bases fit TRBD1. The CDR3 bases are TGTGCCATCAGTGCAGAGCAGGGGGCAACTAACTATGGCTACACCTTC. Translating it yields CAISAEQGATNYGYTF.